A few counts support the clone carrying this TCR beta chain. The data belong to a study of blood T cell repertoires in COVID-19. About the study: COVID-19 samples collected from the United States, Italy and Spain covered acute and convalescent phases. The cDNA or gDNA used as material had been derived from T cells, B-cell-depleted T cells, or PBMCs.

Using immunoSEQ multiplex PCR, the repertoire was profiled, and TCRdb retains in-frame clones only, with some absent. The repertoire holds 150,000 to 200,000 clones, with roughly 77% as singletons. The sequenced sample consisted of peripheral blood. This TCR was recovered from a man aged 65 to 85 with active or convalescent COVID-19.

CDR3 sequence: CASSYPGAVTEAFF. Written as DNA, the CDR3 is TGTGCCAGCAGCTACCCGGGAGCGGTCACTGAAGCTTTCTTT. This chain connects TRBV7-2 to TRBJ1-1, with D uncertain. This CDR3 is built from 14 residues. Deletions cut 4 bases from V and 4 bases from J, with 13 bases between. The germline gives CDR1 SGHTA, CDR2 FQGNSA.